The 28 T cell receptor beta chains reported below all come from one sample, sequenced in a study of shared clonotypes between healthy human individuals. The method was immunoSEQ multiplex PCR; TCRdb's version includes in-frame clones alone and lacks a portion of them. The sample contains about 2,200,000 clones, 90% to 95% of which appear only once. CD8 cells regarded as naive lacked CD45RO, were positively chosen for CCR7, and omitted terminally differentiated effector memory CD45RA+ cells. The sample consisted of naive CD8+ T cells from PBMCs. All receptors derive from a man aged 18 to 30 in good health. Some clones in this sample may be carry-over from other donors' samples.

The chain uses TRBV19 and TRBJ2-7, with a weak D call TRBD1 (5 bases). CDR1 is LNHDA, CDR2 SQIVND, per germline (reference sequence). The CDR3 extends over 12 amino acids. Trimming stripped 10 bases from V and 0 bases from J, with 10 bases between. The CDR3 DNA sequence: TGTGCCACCAAGACAGACTCCTACGAGCAGTACTTC. Protein: CATKTDSYEQYF.

This clone was seen just once. The rearrangement joins TRBV7-9 to TRBJ2-7; tentatively, D is TRBD2 (5 bases). Germline CDR1 SEHNR, CDR2 FQNEAQ (reference sequence). V gave up 5 bases and J gave up 9 bases, with 17 bases separating them. CDR3 length: 13 residues. In nucleotides, the CDR3 is TGTGCCAGCAGCCCGGGATCATCGGCAGGGCAGTACTTC. Its protein is CASSPGSSAGQYF.

To note about this clone: Other nucleotide sequences from this sample produce the same CDR3. The chain has TRBV13 and TRBJ2-7; tentative D call: TRBD1 (6 bases). Germline V gene lookup returns CDR1 PRHDT and CDR2 FYEKMQ (reference sequence). V lost 0 bases to trimming and J lost 3 bases, with 9 bases between them. The CDR3 has 14 residues. This CDR3 is CASSLGRGLYEQYF. Here the CDR3 DNA reads TGTGCCAGCAGCTTAGGCAGGGGCCTCTACGAGCAGTACTTC.

This clone is a singleton in its sample. The genes are TRBV9 and TRBJ1-1; 12 bases are a match to TRBD1. From germline, CDR1 is SGDLS and CDR2 YYNGEE. J lost 7 bases, V lost 0 bases, and 10 bases had no gene match. The CDR3 consists of 17 residues. In DNA form, the CDR3 reads TGTGCCAGCAGCGTAGAGGGGACAGGGGGCGAATTAGGTGAAGCTTTCTTT. Amino acid sequence: CASSVEGTGGELGEAFF.

This clone was counted between two and nine times. The V and J genes are TRBV6-5 and TRBJ1-4; D remains unclear. V was cut by 0 bases and J by 1 base, with 6 bases left in between. Germline lookup yields CDR1 MNHEY and CDR2 SVGAGI. CDR3 length equals 15 residues. This CDR3 is CASSYSPGTNEKLFF. CDR3 DNA sequence: TGTGCCAGCAGTTACTCCCCAGGAACTAATGAAAAACTGTTTTTT.

As regards this clone: This same CDR3 is encoded by further DNA sequences in the sample. The V and J genes are TRBV9 and TRBJ2-7; 7 nucleotides line up with TRBD1. Germline CDR1 is SGDLS and CDR2 is YYNGEE. This CDR3 is built from 13 residues. The ends lost 0 bases at V and 3 bases at J; junction bases unmatched: 0. The CDR3 region is CASSVGDSYEQYF. The CDR3, as DNA: TGTGCCAGCAGCGTAGGGGACAGCTACGAGCAGTACTTC.

The chain employs TRBV27 and TRBJ2-7, with TRBD2 as a possible D gene (5 bases). CDR3 length: 16 amino acids. Deletions cut 5 bases from V and 4 bases from J, with 21 bases between. Per the germline V gene, CDR1 is MNHEY and CDR2 is SMNVEV (reference sequence). Here the CDR3 reads CASSPDFGEYLYEQYF. In DNA form, the CDR3 reads TGTGCCAGCAGTCCGGACTTCGGCGAGTACCTTTACGAGCAGTACTTC.

The V call is TRBV19, the J call TRBJ2-1; D is ambiguous. The CDR3 consists of 12 residues. Germline CDR1 and CDR2: LNHDA and SQIVND (reference sequence). The V end was cut by 4 bases, the J end by 6 bases, with 7 bases between. The CDR3 DNA sequence: TGTGCCAGTAGTACCGATGCCAATGAGCAGTTCTTC. Its protein is CASSTDANEQFF.

This sequence joins TRBV9 and TRBJ2-7, with D unclear. V dropped 0 bases and J dropped 3 bases, with 13 bases sitting between them. Per the germline V gene, CDR1 is SGDLS and CDR2 is YYNGEE. The CDR3 extends over 15 amino acids. The CDR3 region is CASSVEEVALYEQYF. CDR3 nucleotides: TGTGCCAGCAGCGTAGAGGAAGTGGCCCTCTACGAGCAGTACTTC.

The chain carries TRBV10-2 and TRBJ2-1; 7 nucleotides agree with TRBD2. CDR1 WSHSY and CDR2 SAAADI come from the germline V gene. The CDR3 consists of 16 residues. V gave up 0 bases and J gave up 6 bases; unmatched junction bases: 8. CDR3 coding DNA: TGCGCCAGCAGTGAGTCGAGCGGGACCCCTCGCAATGAGCAGTTCTTC. Its protein is CASSESSGTPRNEQFF.

This clone was picked up one time. The chain carries TRBV7-6 and TRBJ1-5, with 7 bases fitting TRBD1. With 5 bases clipped from V and 1 base from J, the junction kept 8 bases outside the gene matches. This CDR3 region has 16 residues. Germline CDR1 reads SGHVS; CDR2 reads FNYEAQ. For the CDR3, the DNA is TGTGCCAGCAGCCAGTACAGGGGCCCCAGCAATCAGCCCCAGCATTTT. Its protein product is CASSQYRGPSNQPQHF. Full variable domain (rest looked up from reference TRBV7-6 and TRBJ1-5): GAGVSQSPRYKVTKRGQDVALRCDPISGHVSLYWYRQALGQGPEFLTYFNYEAQQDKSGLPNDRFSAERPEGSISTLTIQRTEQRDSAMYRCASSQYRGPSNQPQHFGDGTRLSIL.

The J gene is TRBJ2-7, the V gene TRBV5-1; 7 bases align to TRBD1. V trimming: 4 bases; J trimming: 6 bases; junction bases outside the gene matches: 7. CDR1 is SGHRS and CDR2 is YFSETQ in the germline V gene. The CDR3 contains 13 residues. Here the CDR3 reads CASSETTGFEQYF. As DNA, the CDR3 is TGCGCCAGCAGCGAAACGACAGGGTTCGAGCAGTACTTC.

This rearrangement joins TRBV28 to TRBJ2-1; D is unresolved. CDR1 is MDHEN, CDR2 SYDVKM, per germline. This CDR3 comprises 14 residues. V was shortened by 1 base and J by 9 bases, with 13 bases between the two germline ends. The CDR3 is CASSLFQVSGEQFF. DNA of the CDR3: TGTGCCAGCAGTTTATTCCAGGTGTCAGGTGAGCAGTTCTTC.

The chain joins TRBV7-2 to TRBJ2-3; D is ambiguous. The V gene's germline CDR1 is SGHTA and CDR2 FQGNSA. The V end was cut by 3 bases, the J end by 3 bases, with 19 bases between. The CDR3 runs to 17 residues. The chain's CDR3 is CASSFLAASWGTDTQYF. The CDR3 region has the DNA TGTGCCAGCAGCTTTCTGGCGGCAAGTTGGGGTACAGATACGCAGTATTTT.

The rearrangement links TRBV7-2 to TRBJ2-1; TRBD1 matches at 8 bases. This CDR3 contains 14 residues. CDR1 is SGHTA and CDR2 is FQGNSA in the germline V gene. With 5 bases clipped from V and 8 bases from J, the junction kept 8 bases outside the gene matches. The CDR3 loop reads CASSDRDRLHEQFF. CDR3 bases: TGTGCCAGCAGCGACCGGGACAGGCTCCATGAGCAGTTCTTC.

J is TRBJ1-4 and V is TRBV5-6; 8 nucleotides agree with TRBD1. CDR3 length: 16 amino acids. Germline V CDR1 and CDR2: SGHDT, YYEEEE. Trimming removed 4 bases from V and 3 bases from J; junction bases left unmatched: 8. CDR3 residues: CASSAQGAGANEKLFF. CDR3 in DNA: TGTGCCAGCAGCGCCCAGGGGGCGGGAGCTAATGAAAAACTGTTTTTT.

The chain recombines TRBV16 with TRBJ2-7; 8 nucleotides match TRBD1. Germline CDR1 is KGHSY and CDR2 is FQNENV. The CDR3 contains 15 residues. V was clipped by 0 bases and J by 3 bases; unmatched bases: 4. This chain's CDR3 is CASSQSWTGYYEQYF. In DNA form, the CDR3 reads TGTGCCAGCAGCCAATCCTGGACAGGGTACTACGAGCAGTACTTC.

This sequence joins TRBV11-2 and TRBJ2-3, with 12 bases that match TRBD2. CDR3 size: 16 residues. CDR1 and CDR2 (germline): SGHAT, FQNNGV. J lost 4 bases, V lost 5 bases, and 7 bases had no gene match. CDR3 bases: TGTGCCAGCAGCCGTCTAGCGGGAGGGTCGGCAGATACGCAGTATTTT. Translation gives CASSRLAGGSADTQYF.

This sequence joins TRBV7-9 and TRBJ2-7; maybe TRBD1 (6 bases). V was shortened by 4 bases and J by 7 bases, with 17 bases between the two germline ends. This CDR3 has 14 residues. Germline lookup yields CDR1 SEHNR and CDR2 FQNEAQ (reference sequence). CDR3 nucleotides: TGTGCCAGCAGCTCCGGGACATCGGCTAGGGAGCAGTACTTC. This gives the protein CASSSGTSAREQYF.

This clone occurred once. The V and J genes are TRBV7-3 and TRBJ2-1; 8 nucleotides align to TRBD2. With 5 bases clipped from V and 1 base from J, the junction kept 4 bases outside the gene matches. From germline, CDR1 is SGHTA and CDR2 FQGTGA. This CDR3 comprises 15 residues. The CDR3 protein is CASSPTSGSYNEQFF. The CDR3 DNA sequence: TGTGCCAGCAGCCCCACTAGCGGATCCTACAATGAGCAGTTCTTC.

The chain joins TRBV29-1 to TRBJ2-1; 7 bases line up with TRBD2. The CDR3 runs to 12 residues. The ends lost 7 bases at V and 7 bases at J; junction bases unmatched: 7. The germline gives CDR1 SQVTM, CDR2 ANQGSEA. Here the CDR3 DNA reads TGCAGCGGCTTAGCGGGTGCGAATGAGCAGTTCTTC. It yields the protein CSGLAGANEQFF.

The rearrangement links TRBV9 to TRBJ2-3; 8 bases are shared with TRBD1. The V gene end was trimmed by 3 bases and the J gene end by 2 bases; junction bases not matched to a gene: 2. Germline CDR1 SGDLS, CDR2 YYNGEE. The CDR3 length is 14 residues. In DNA form, the CDR3 reads TGTGCCAGCAGCGGGACAGGGTACACAGATACGCAGTATTTT. Protein sequence: CASSGTGYTDTQYF.

J is TRBJ2-2 and V is TRBV6-1; 8 bases match TRBD1. Germline CDR1 and CDR2: MNHNS and SASEGT. This CDR3 has 18 residues. The trim removed 2 bases at V and 3 bases at J, leaving 11 bases unmatched. The CDR3 reads CASSEFAGRGHYTGELFF. CDR3 DNA: TGTGCCAGCAGTGAATTTGCCGGCAGGGGGCATTACACCGGGGAGCTGTTTTTT.

The V gene is TRBV4-2, the J gene TRBJ2-7; a weak D match, TRBD2 (7 bases). CDR3 length: 15 amino acids. V was trimmed by 6 bases and J by 3 bases, leaving 18 bases between them. In germline, CDR1 is LGHNA, CDR2 YNFKEQ. CDR3 region: CASREREGGGYEQYF. The CDR3 DNA is TGTGCCAGCAGAGAACGCGAGGGAGGGGGCTACGAGCAGTACTTC.

The genes are TRBV27 and TRBJ1-1; TRBD1 matches at 7 bases. Trimming took 5 bases from V and 3 from J; bases not matched to a gene: 15. Germline assignment: CDR1 MNHEY and CDR2 SMNVEV (reference sequence). This CDR3 comprises 17 residues. CDR3: CASSPDWPGGRDTEAFF. The CDR3 DNA reads TGTGCCAGCAGTCCAGACTGGCCAGGGGGAAGAGACACTGAAGCTTTCTTT.

J is TRBJ2-7 and V is TRBV27; TRBD1 agrees at 9 bases. The CDR3 has 13 amino acids. The germline CDR1 and CDR2 sequences are MNHEY and SMNVEV (reference sequence). Trimming removed 6 bases from V and 6 bases from J; junction bases left unmatched: 6. CDR3 nucleotide sequence: TGTGCCAGCAGGGAACAGGGGGCTGGCGAGCAGTACTTC. Its protein product is CASREQGAGEQYF.

This rearrangement joins TRBV30 to TRBJ2-1; 10 bases are a match to TRBD2. The CDR3 extends over 13 amino acids. V shed 5 bases, J shed 6 bases, and the junction held 4 bases outside the gene matches. Per the germline V gene, CDR1 is GTSNPN and CDR2 is SVGIG (reference sequence). The CDR3 nucleotides are TGTGCCTGGCAAGCGGGAGGGGCCAATGAGCAGTTCTTC. Translating gives CAWQAGGANEQFF.

In DNA, the CDR3 is TGTGCCAGCAGAATTTCGGGACAGCCCTACGAGCAGTACTTC. It encodes CASRISGQPYEQYF. The gene calls are TRBV6-5 and TRBJ2-7; 7 nucleotides agree with TRBD1. Germline assignment: CDR1 MNHEY and CDR2 SVGAGI. The CDR3 is 14 amino acids. The V segment lost 6 bases and the J segment 2 bases; nucleotides outside the gene matches: 7.